A selection of T cell receptor beta chains follows, all from one sample in a study of shared clonotypes between healthy human individuals. Profiled with immunoSEQ multiplex PCR; TCRdb holds only in-frame clones, not every one. Of 850,000 to 1,200,000 clones in the sample, 70% to 80% were seen once. The sample comprised memory CD4+ T cells sorted from blood. The receptors were gathered from a man aged 18 to 35 in good health. Each CDR3 is given with its conserved first and last residue. Fields, in order: V gene, J gene, D gene, clone size, CDR3 protein, CDR3 DNA. The D gene is left open where the match is weak. Clone size is given for some rows only: seen once, a few or many times, or a class if the clone is expanded.

V: TRBV6-5
J: TRBJ2-1
D: .
size: .
CDR3: CASSYSILGIEQFF
DNA: TGTGCCAGCAGTTACTCGATACTAGGGATTGAGCAGTTCTTC

V: TRBV5-1
J: TRBJ1-1
D: .
size: .
CDR3: CASSLASGNTEAFF
DNA: TGCGCCAGCAGCTTGGCCTCGGGGAACACTGAAGCTTTCTTT

V: TRBV5-5
J: TRBJ1-6
D: TRBD1
size: .
CDR3: CASSVGGQGRSPLHF
DNA: TGTGCCAGCAGCGTAGGGGGACAGGGCCGGTCACCCCTCCACTTT

V: TRBV5-6
J: TRBJ2-7
D: .
size: .
CDR3: CASSLPGSSYEQYF
DNA: TGTGCCAGCAGCTTGCCGGGCAGCTCCTACGAGCAGTACTTC

V: TRBV27
J: TRBJ2-5
D: .
size: .
CDR3: CASSLSKRREETQYF
DNA: TGTGCCAGCAGTTTATCTAAGCGGAGGGAGGAGACCCAGTACTTC

V: TRBV5-8
J: TRBJ1-4
D: TRBD1
size: .
CDR3: CASAPGTGARSEKLFF
DNA: TGTGCCAGCGCCCCCGGGACAGGGGCTCGGAGCGAAAAACTGTTTTTT

V: TRBV2
J: TRBJ2-2
D: TRBD1
size: .
CDR3: CASSKTGDPRDTGELFF
DNA: TGTGCCAGCAGTAAGACAGGGGACCCGAGAGACACCGGGGAGCTGTTTTTT

V: TRBV6-6
J: TRBJ2-7
D: .
size: .
CDR3: CASSYNGEQYF
DNA: TGTGCCAGCAGTTACAACGGGGAGCAGTACTTC

V: TRBV5-1
J: TRBJ2-3
D: TRBD2
size: .
CDR3: CASSLVLAGSTDTQYF
DNA: TGCGCCAGCAGCTTGGTTCTAGCGGGGAGCACAGATACGCAGTATTTT

V: TRBV19
J: TRBJ1-6
D: TRBD1
size: .
CDR3: CASSIAQGGNSPLHF
DNA: TGTGCCAGTAGTATTGCACAGGGGGGTAATTCACCCCTCCACTTT

V: TRBV6-1
J: TRBJ1-2
D: .
size: few
CDR3: CASSQGYGYTF
DNA: TGTGCCAGCAGTCAGGGCTATGGCTACACCTTC

V: TRBV6-5
J: TRBJ2-3
D: TRBD2
size: .
CDR3: CASIKPGGDTQYF
DNA: TGTGCCAGCATCAAGCCGGGAGGAGATACGCAGTATTTT

V: TRBV7-9
J: TRBJ2-7
D: .
size: .
CDR3: CASTSRDEQYF
DNA: TGTGCCAGCACCTCAAGAGACGAGCAGTACTTC

V: TRBV7-2
J: TRBJ2-3
D: TRBD1
size: .
CDR3: CASSLQGARDTQYF
DNA: TGTGCCAGCAGCCTACAGGGGGCTCGAGATACGCAGTATTTT

V: TRBV7-2
J: TRBJ2-7
D: TRBD1
size: once
CDR3: CASSTPGTAYEQYF
DNA: TGTGCCAGCAGCACCCCCGGGACAGCCTACGAGCAGTACTTC

V: TRBV2
J: TRBJ1-5
D: .
size: .
CDR3: CASSRGLNQPQHF
DNA: TGTGCCAGCAGCCGAGGACTAAATCAGCCCCAGCATTTT

V: TRBV11-3
J: TRBJ2-1
D: .
size: few
CDR3: CASSSDYYNEQFF
DNA: TGTGCCAGCAGCTCGGACTACTACAATGAGCAGTTCTTC

V: TRBV19
J: TRBJ1-5
D: TRBD1
size: .
CDR3: CASSIRGREVNQPQHF
DNA: TGTGCCAGTAGTATAAGGGGGCGAGAGGTCAATCAGCCCCAGCATTTT

V: TRBV11-2
J: TRBJ2-2
D: .
size: .
CDR3: CASSLVRTGELFF
DNA: TGTGCCAGCAGCCTGGTTCGCACCGGGGAGCTGTTTTTT

V: TRBV5-1
J: TRBJ2-5
D: .
size: .
CDR3: CASRVGGETQYF
DNA: TGCGCCAGCAGGGTAGGCGGGGAGACCCAGTACTTC

V: TRBV2
J: TRBJ2-1
D: .
size: .
CDR3: CASSALNEQFF
DNA: TGTGCCAGCAGTGCCCTCAATGAGCAGTTCTTC

V: TRBV10-3
J: TRBJ2-3
D: .
size: .
CDR3: CAIGPGDTDTQYF
DNA: TGTGCCATCGGACCAGGTGACACAGATACGCAGTATTTT

V: TRBV4-3
J: TRBJ1-2
D: .
size: .
CDR3: CASSQVNYGYTF
DNA: TGCGCCAGCAGCCAAGTCAACTATGGCTACACCTTC

V: TRBV10-3
J: TRBJ2-2
D: TRBD1
size: .
CDR3: CAISTGGANTGELFF
DNA: TGTGCCATCAGTACAGGGGGCGCGAACACCGGGGAGCTGTTTTTT

V: TRBV4-1
J: TRBJ2-7
D: TRBD2
size: .
CDR3: CASSQDPSGYSYEQYF
DNA: TGCGCCAGCAGCCAAGATCCTAGCGGATATTCCTACGAGCAGTACTTC

V: TRBV18
J: TRBJ1-1
D: .
size: .
CDR3: CASSLARLTEAFF
DNA: TGTGCCAGCTCACTGGCTAGGCTCACTGAAGCTTTCTTT

V: TRBV5-5
J: TRBJ1-1
D: TRBD1
size: once
CDR3: CASSSGQGPLAFF
DNA: TGTGCCAGCAGTTCCGGACAGGGGCCATTAGCTTTCTTT

V: TRBV18
J: TRBJ2-1
D: .
size: .
CDR3: CASSPPTGAPYNEQFF
DNA: TGTGCCAGCTCACCACCGACGGGGGCCCCCTACAATGAGCAGTTCTTC

V: TRBV11-1
J: TRBJ2-7
D: .
size: .
CDR3: CASSLTGPLPYEQYF
DNA: TGTGCCAGCAGCTTAACGGGGCCGCTCCCCTACGAGCAGTACTTC

V: TRBV11-3
J: TRBJ2-1
D: .
size: few
CDR3: CASSQGLPQYNEQFF
DNA: TGTGCCAGCAGCCAGGGGCTGCCCCAATACAATGAGCAGTTCTTC

V: TRBV6-6
J: TRBJ1-4
D: .
size: .
CDR3: CASSYGNEKLFF
DNA: TGTGCCAGCAGTTACGGGAATGAAAAACTGTTTTTT

V: TRBV4-3
J: TRBJ2-7
D: .
size: many
CDR3: CASSQDRAGLYEQYF
DNA: TGCGCCAGCAGCCAAGATCGGGCAGGGTTATACGAGCAGTACTTC

V: TRBV27
J: TRBJ2-5
D: TRBD2
size: .
CDR3: CASRERGGQETQYF
DNA: TGTGCCAGCAGAGAACGGGGGGGCCAAGAGACCCAGTACTTC

V: TRBV5-1
J: TRBJ2-7
D: TRBD2
size: .
CDR3: CASSFSGGEGYEQYF
DNA: TGCGCCAGCAGCTTCAGCGGGGGCGAAGGCTACGAGCAGTACTTC

V: TRBV18
J: TRBJ2-7
D: .
size: .
CDR3: CASSPPSRAYEQYF
DNA: TGTGCCAGCTCACCGCCCAGTCGGGCCTACGAGCAGTACTTC

V: TRBV5-1
J: TRBJ1-1
D: .
size: .
CDR3: CASSLDQTNTEAFF
DNA: TGCGCCAGCAGCTTGGATCAGACGAACACTGAAGCTTTCTTT

V: TRBV7-2
J: TRBJ1-1
D: .
size: once
CDR3: CASSPRLTEAFF
DNA: TGTGCCAGCAGCCCCAGGCTCACTGAAGCTTTCTTT

V: TRBV15
J: TRBJ1-5
D: .
size: once
CDR3: CATSLGRSNQPQHF
DNA: TGTGCCACCAGTCTAGGGCGCAGCAATCAGCCCCAGCATTTT

V: TRBV7-2
J: TRBJ2-1
D: TRBD2
size: .
CDR3: CASSLSGRASNEQFF
DNA: TGTGCCAGCAGCTTAAGCGGGAGGGCCAGTAATGAGCAGTTCTTC

V: TRBV5-1
J: TRBJ2-3
D: TRBD2
size: .
CDR3: CASSSLGTSGSTDTQYF
DNA: TGCGCCAGCAGCTCGCTCGGGACTAGCGGATCCACAGATACGCAGTATTTT

V: TRBV7-2
J: TRBJ1-1
D: .
size: .
CDR3: CASSRRVPEAFF
DNA: TGTGCCAGCAGCCGAAGAGTGCCTGAAGCTTTCTTT

V: TRBV5-4
J: TRBJ2-1
D: TRBD2
size: .
CDR3: CASSLAAGLAGGWHEQFF
DNA: TGTGCCAGCAGCTTAGCAGCGGGACTAGCGGGAGGATGGCATGAGCAGTTCTTC

V: TRBV30
J: TRBJ2-7
D: TRBD1
size: .
CDR3: CAWSRTGREQYF
DNA: TGTGCCTGGAGTAGGACAGGTCGCGAGCAGTACTTC

V: TRBV6-6
J: TRBJ2-7
D: .
size: .
CDR3: CASSPTTGRVGYEQYF
DNA: TGTGCCAGCAGTCCCACGACAGGGAGGGTCGGGTACGAGCAGTACTTC

V: TRBV25-1
J: TRBJ2-2
D: .
size: .
CDR3: CASRITGTGELFF
DNA: TGTGCCAGCAGGATCACAGGGACCGGGGAGCTGTTTTTT

V: TRBV5-1
J: TRBJ2-2
D: TRBD2
size: .
CDR3: CASSLQLAGATGELFF
DNA: TGCGCCAGCAGCTTACAACTAGCGGGAGCAACGGGGGAGCTGTTTTTT

V: TRBV6-5
J: TRBJ2-4
D: TRBD2
size: .
CDR3: CASSNTSGRTNIQYF
DNA: TGTGCCAGCAGCAACACTAGCGGCAGGACGAACATTCAGTACTTC

V: TRBV25-1
J: TRBJ2-1
D: .
size: .
CDR3: CASGNPERGYNEQFF
DNA: TGTGCCAGCGGGAACCCGGAGAGGGGCTACAATGAGCAGTTCTTC

V: TRBV10-1
J: TRBJ2-2
D: .
size: .
CDR3: CASSEAWTGELFF
DNA: TGCGCCAGCAGTGAGGCGTGGACCGGGGAGCTGTTTTTT

V: TRBV30
J: TRBJ1-2
D: TRBD1
size: .
CDR3: CAWRFGTGINYGYTF
DNA: TGTGCCTGGAGATTCGGGACAGGGATTAACTATGGCTACACCTTC

V: TRBV11-2
J: TRBJ1-4
D: .
size: .
CDR3: CASTRTSTNEKLFF
DNA: TGTGCCAGCACTCGCACCTCAACTAATGAAAAACTGTTTTTT

V: TRBV30
J: TRBJ2-7
D: TRBD2
size: .
CDR3: CAWSVPTASGSYEQYF
DNA: TGTGCCTGGAGTGTACCAACTGCTAGCGGATCCTACGAGCAGTACTTC

V: TRBV10-2
J: TRBJ1-4
D: .
size: .
CDR3: CASSGRTDLGNEKLFF
DNA: TGCGCCAGCAGTGGGAGGACAGACCTCGGGAATGAAAAACTGTTTTTT

V: TRBV4-3
J: TRBJ2-6
D: .
size: .
CDR3: CASSQDLLRGQSDSGANVLTF
DNA: TGCGCCAGCAGCCAAGATTTATTGCGGGGGCAAAGTGACTCTGGGGCCAACGTCCTGACTTTC

V: TRBV7-2
J: TRBJ2-7
D: .
size: few
CDR3: CASSPNNYEQYF
DNA: TGTGCCAGCAGCCCTAACAACTACGAGCAGTACTTC